What follows describes a single T cell receptor beta chain. This clonotype was counted a few times. It lacks a known antigen. No much larger clone is present one base from it, and per-base qualities are unavailable. The library was produced with PCR. Sequencing took place on an Illumina HiSeq 2500. Unique molecular identifiers were incorporated into TCR beta cDNA libraries to reduce PCR and sequencing biases. Every 1 to 10 million input T cells yielded 500,000 or so cDNA molecules, meaning each molecule approximated one T cell. The patient libraries were prepared and sequenced with the same protocol used for the earlier healthy control dataset. Samples belonging to the same batch were prepared together, multiplexed and sequenced on a shared HiSeq lane. In the original analysis: MIGEC handled the raw barcoded reads, throwing out single-read molecular identifier groups before consensus assembly and CDR3 extraction. VDJtools was used for post-analysis of the clonotype tables, with diversity normalized by down-sampling every dataset to the smallest sample size. Repertoire overlap clustering matched CDR3 amino acid but not nucleotide sequences to correct batch-related cross-sample contamination. TCRdb ran its own pipeline on the public reads, namely fastp trimming at Q25 and MiXCR clone calling, and kept in-frame beta chains. Identical CDR3 proteins give one entry, which carries the most common genes and DNA. The V and J calls follow TCRdb's processing rather than the paper's. The sample table lists more than 350,000 distinct CDR3 sequences, approximately 39% of them with a count of one. The ten largest account for around 8% of the sample.

This record belongs to a study of post-analysis software for immune sequencing data (dated by TCRdb to about 2015). As for the study more broadly: Recorded disease courses included relapsing-remitting, secondary progressive and progressive-relapsing multiple sclerosis, with some patients lacking subtype annotation. The patient repertoires were set against around ten previously published healthy control repertoires from donors whose ages ranged from about 6 to 25 years. A subset of samples was prepared in parallel using single-end sample barcoding, then pooled and co-amplified after Illumina adapter ligation. The paper's findings and limits, for the study overall: Normalized Chao1 diversity was significantly lower in multiple sclerosis patients than controls, suggesting substantial peripheral T-cell clonal expansion. Patients showed significantly higher frequencies than controls for a handful of TRBV segments, among them TRBV5-6, TRBV5-1 and TRBV20-1. Strong co-clustering of samples prepared in the same batch was shown by direct clustering with F measure, prompting a batch-effect correction. The control group was slightly older than the multiple sclerosis patient group.

TCR beta repertoires were profiled from peripheral blood of approximately 13 young patients with multiple sclerosis to demonstrate the VDJtools post-analysis software. The multiple sclerosis patients were children and adolescents between about 6 and 16 years of age. Looking up the germline V gene yields CDR1 SGHAT and CDR2 FQNNGV. Deletion took 3 bases off V and 2 bases off J, with a span of 21 bases between the germline ends. The CDR3 contains 18 residues, cysteine and phenylalanine counted. Kept here is only the CDR3 DNA, which spans 54 bases and is read in frame from base 1. The source is a girl aged 2 to 10 with multiple sclerosis. Sequencing was done on a sample of blood. The V and J genes are TRBV11-2 and TRBJ2-3; the D segment may tentatively be TRBD1 or TRBD2, each giving 5 matched bases. The CDR3: CASSFMVVGWGPTDTQYF. The sequenced DNA: TGTGCCAGCAGCTTTATGGTTGTTGGTTGGGGACCCACAGATACGCAGTATTTT.